This T cell receptor beta chain was recorded in a study of T cells after yellow fever vaccination. The study, taken as a whole, reports: The secondary T-cell response peaked on day 5, not day 15, but was weaker.

This clonotype has at least ten counts. The antigen remains unidentified. It was through 5'RACE template switching that TCR cDNA was made, with a universal primer site and UMIs added. TCRdb reprocessed the 5' RACE reads with MiXCR, giving one entry per CDR3 protein. Among under 150,000 distinct CDR3 sequences listed, about 7.7% were seen once. This material consisted of CD4+ T cells sorted from PBMCs, taken 5 days after the yellow fever booster vaccination. The TCR originated in a man aged 25 to 40 who received the YFV17D yellow fever vaccine.

CDR3 region: CSARTSSSVHEQYF. CDR3 DNA: TGCAGTGCTAGAACTAGCTCGAGCGTCCACGAGCAGTACTTC. The rearrangement links TRBV20-1 to TRBJ2-7; D perhaps matches TRBD2 (6 bases). CDR1 DFQATT and CDR2 SNEGSKA come from the germline V gene (reference sequence). CDR3 length: 14 residues. V lost 2 bases and J 5 bases, leaving 16 bases between the germline ends.